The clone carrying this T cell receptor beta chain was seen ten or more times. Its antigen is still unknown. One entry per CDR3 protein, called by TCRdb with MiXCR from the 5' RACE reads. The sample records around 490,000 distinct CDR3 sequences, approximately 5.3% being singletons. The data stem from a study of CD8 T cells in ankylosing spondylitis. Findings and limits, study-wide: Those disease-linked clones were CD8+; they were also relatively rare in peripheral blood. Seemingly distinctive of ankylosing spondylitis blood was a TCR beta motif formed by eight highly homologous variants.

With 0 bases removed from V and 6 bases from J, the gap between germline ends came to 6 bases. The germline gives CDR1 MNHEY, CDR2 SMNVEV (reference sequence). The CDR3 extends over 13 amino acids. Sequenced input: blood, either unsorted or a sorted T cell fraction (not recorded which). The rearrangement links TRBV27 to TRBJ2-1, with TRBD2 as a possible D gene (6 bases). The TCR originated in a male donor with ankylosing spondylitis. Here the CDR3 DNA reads TGTGCCAGCAGTTTATCCGGGGGCAATGAGCAGTTCTTC. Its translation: CASSLSGGNEQFF.